Sequencing of this TCR beta chain was carried out in a study of T-cell memory formation after mild COVID-19. The CDR3 is 17 amino acids. The V gene lost 1 base and the J gene lost 1 base, with 13 bases spanning the gap. Germline V gene lookup returns CDR1 LNHNV and CDR2 YYDKDF (reference sequence). Points from the study as a whole: The main location of contracting CD4+ clones was CM and EM, and that of contracting CD8+ clones was EMRA. Memory cells collected pre-infection included some clones that later responded, suggesting cross-reactive memory joined.

A 5'RACE reaction primed in the constant segment made cDNA libraries of TCR alpha and TCR beta, and these carried sample barcodes and UMIs. Using its own MiXCR run on the 5' RACE reads, TCRdb lists one record per CDR3 protein. The table has more than 350,000 distinct CDR3 sequences, 16% seen once. This clonotype has more than one count but fewer than ten. What it binds is not known. The sequence was collected from a man younger than 30 who had mild COVID-19 (a few samples of this study predate the infection). Cell type and time point are not known. Sequencing was done on a sample of PBMCs or a T cell subset sorted from them (not recorded which). V gene TRBV15 combines with J gene TRBJ2-2; D is perhaps TRBD2 (6 bases). The CDR3 DNA follows: TGTGCCACCAGCAGAGTGGCGGGGACGGGGAACACCGGGGAGCTGTTTTTT. Translating it yields CATSRVAGTGNTGELFF. The whole variable domain, filled in from reference TRBV15 and TRBJ2-2, reads DAMVIQNPRYQVTQFGKPVTLSCSQTLNHNVMYWYQQKSSQAPKLLFHYYDKDFNNEADTPDNFQSRRPNTSFCFLDIRSPGLGDTAMYLCATSRVAGTGNTGELFFGEGSRLTVL.